Below are 13 T cell receptor beta chains sequenced from a single sample in a study of naive and memory T cell subsets. Two oligonucleotides, mixed equimolar, formed the beta constant-region primer covering TRBC1 and TRBC2. Ligated cDNA was amplified by four rounds of PCR with nested alpha and beta constant-region primers and SP2. TCRdb redid the calling of the UMI-ligation and nested PCR reads with MiXCR, one entry per CDR3 protein. The sample has 80,000 to 95,000 distinct CDR3 sequences; about 8.2% are singletons. The sequenced material came from naive CD8+ T cells from blood. Receptors were obtained from a human donor in good health.

This clonotype came up many times. The V call is TRBV7-2, the J call TRBJ2-7; a possible D gene is TRBD2 (6 bases). The CDR3 has 15 amino acids. In germline, CDR1 is SGHTA, CDR2 FQGNSA. The V and J ends lost 1 base and 0 bases respectively, with 10 bases between them. The DNA for the CDR3 is TGTGCCAGCAGCTTAGTGGCGGGGAGCTCCTACGAGCAGTACTTC. Translating it yields CASSLVAGSSYEQYF.

The sample holds many counts of this clonotype. The rearrangement links TRBV20-1 to TRBJ2-3; 7 bases line up with TRBD1. The J segment lost 5 bases and the V segment lost 3 bases, leaving 17 bases of the junction unmatched. Germline V gives CDR1 DFQATT, CDR2 SNEGSKA (reference sequence). This CDR3 is built from 17 residues. This CDR3 is CSARGSRQGLNRDTQYF. The CDR3 nucleotides are TGCAGTGCTAGGGGATCCAGACAGGGTTTGAATAGAGATACGCAGTATTTT.

In regard to this clonotype: A read error may explain this, as a much larger clone is one base away. The chain carries TRBV10-3 and TRBJ2-1, with TRBD2 identical over 8 bases. Germline CDR1 ENHRY, CDR2 SYGVKD. The length of the CDR3 is 16 residues. V dropped 3 bases and J dropped 8; count of bases not matched to a gene: 12. The CDR3 is CAISDLLAETLHEQFF. The DNA of the CDR3 is TGTGCCATCAGTGACTTACTAGCGGAGACTCTCCATGAGCAGTTCTTC.

The chain links TRBV12-3 or TRBV12-4 to TRBJ2-4; TRBD1 is a possible D gene (5 bases). The CDR3 consists of 15 residues. Trimming cost V 3 bases and J 0 bases, with 9 bases left between them. This CDR3 reads CASSFLGEAKNIQYF. The CDR3 coding sequence is TGTGCCAGCAGTTTTTTAGGGGAAGCCAAAAACATTCAGTACTTC.

This clonotype was detected ten times or more. The chain combines TRBV29-1 with TRBJ1-2; 10 bases line up with TRBD1. CDR1 and CDR2 from the germline V gene are SQVTM and ANQGSEA. This CDR3 region has 13 residues. J gave up 4 bases and V 7 bases, and 6 bases lay outside the gene matches. As DNA, the CDR3 is TGCAGCGCTGTGGGACAGGGGCCCTATGGCTACACCTTC. Translated, it gives CSAVGQGPYGYTF. Supplemented by reference TRBV29-1 and TRBJ1-2, the full variable domain reads SAVISQKPSRDICQRGTSLTIQCQVDSQVTMMFWYRQQPGQSLTLIATANQGSEATYESGFVIDKFPISRPNLTFSTLTVSNMSPEDSSIYLCSAVGQGPYGYTFGSGTRLTVV.

This clonotype was seen a handful of times. The rearrangement uses TRBV28 and TRBJ2-3; 7 positions match TRBD1. Losses at the gene ends were 5 bases for V and 2 bases for J; bases not matched to a gene: 13. This CDR3 has 17 amino acids. Germline assignment: CDR1 MDHEN and CDR2 SYDVKM. The CDR3 region is CASSIRTGRSITDTQYF. CDR3 bases: TGTGCCAGCAGTATTCGGACAGGAAGAAGTATCACAGATACGCAGTATTTT.

This clonotype was seen only a few times. The V gene is TRBV6-2 or TRBV6-3, the J gene TRBJ2-1; 11 positions match TRBD2. V lost 4 bases, J lost 3 bases, and 8 bases stayed unmatched. Germline V lookup: CDR1 MNHEY, CDR2 SVGEGT. This CDR3 region has 17 residues. The CDR3 is CASSSIAGGPDYNEQFF. CDR3 coding DNA: TGTGCCAGCAGTTCCATAGCGGGAGGGCCCGACTACAATGAGCAGTTCTTC.

This clonotype was counted ten times or more. V is TRBV27 and J is TRBJ1-5, with D possibly matching TRBD1 (6 bases). Deletions cut 5 bases from V and 5 bases from J, with 10 bases between. Germline loops: CDR1 MNHEY, CDR2 SMNVEV (reference sequence). The CDR3 runs to 13 residues. Written as DNA, the CDR3 is TGTGCCAGCAGTCCAGGGGCTCATCAGCCCCAGCATTTT. Translation: CASSPGAHQPQHF.

This chain uses TRBV3-1 with TRBJ2-7; D remains ambiguous. This CDR3 is built from 13 residues. Germline CDR1 LGHDT, CDR2 YNNKEL (reference sequence). Deletions cut 3 bases from V and 3 bases from J, with 9 bases between. The CDR3 here is CASSQGTIYEQYF. CDR3 nucleotides: TGTGCCAGCAGCCAGGGCACCATCTACGAGCAGTACTTC.

The rearrangement joins TRBV4-1 to TRBJ2-7; no reliable D call. The ends were cut back, 1 base at V and 0 bases at J, with 10 bases in the middle. Germline V lookup: CDR1 MGHRA, CDR2 YSYEKL. The CDR3 has 15 amino acids. The CDR3 spells CASSQGPSSSYEQYF. CDR3 bases: TGCGCCAGCAGCCAAGGCCCCAGCAGCTCCTACGAGCAGTACTTC.

This clonotype was seen at least ten times. The rearrangement links TRBV14 to TRBJ2-1; tentatively, D is TRBD1 (6 bases). With 2 bases removed from V and 0 bases from J, the gap between germline ends came to 14 bases. Looked up from germline, CDR1 is SGHDN and CDR2 is FVKESK. The CDR3 length is 17 residues. DNA for the CDR3: TGTGCCAGCAGCCAATACCTCGGACAGAGCTCCTACAATGAGCAGTTCTTC. Amino acid sequence: CASSQYLGQSSYNEQFF.

This chain links TRBV6-1 with TRBJ2-5; D is possibly TRBD1 (5 bases). V was shortened by 1 base and J by 3 bases, with 9 bases between the two germline ends. Germline lookup yields CDR1 MNHNS and CDR2 SASEGT. The CDR3 has 14 residues. The CDR3 region is CASSEVPQEETQYF. For the CDR3, the DNA is TGTGCCAGCAGTGAAGTCCCACAGGAAGAGACCCAGTACTTC.

This chain links TRBV9 with TRBJ2-3, with TRBD2 matching over 8 bases. After removal of 0 bases from V and 1 base from J, the junction contained 1 base not matched to a gene. There are 15 residues in the CDR3. Germline V lookup: CDR1 SGDLS, CDR2 YYNGEE. CDR3 DNA: TGTGCCAGCAGCGTAGGAGCGGGGGGCACAGATACGCAGTATTTT. This codes for CASSVGAGGTDTQYF.